Sequencing of this T cell receptor beta chain was carried out in a study of cytotoxic CD8 clonotypes in ibrutinib-treated CLL. V was pared by 4 bases and J by 13 bases, with 19 bases between. There are 13 residues in the CDR3. CDR1 and CDR2 (germline): MDHEN, SYDVKM. Sequenced by immunoSEQ multiplex PCR; TCRdb stores in-frame clones only, minus some. Among more than 110,000 clones, around 90% were seen once, and the ten largest hold more than 10%. The source was PBMCs, collected after 12 months of ibrutinib treatment. The chain combines TRBV28 with TRBJ1-2; no clear D. The sequence derives from a human donor with chronic lymphocytic leukemia. CDR3 nucleotide sequence: TGTGCCAGCAGTTCTTCAAAACCACAAGTCCGCACCTTC. It translates to CASSSSKPQVRTF.